This TCR beta chain was identified during a study of CD8+ T cells in alopecia areata. Documented treatment: oral pan-JAK inhibitor, 5-10 mg twice daily. Peripheral blood and lesional scalp punch biopsies came from alopecia areata patients. RNA was extracted and reverse transcribed into cDNA as the sequencing template. Measured with immunoSEQ multiplex PCR; TCRdb has only the in-frame clones, and not every one. The sample includes around 150,000 clones, around 71% seen only once; the top ten take approximately 0.91%. In germline, CDR1 is SQVTM, CDR2 ANQGSEA. The CDR3 covers 14 residues. V was pared by 4 bases and J by 5 bases, with 17 bases between. The table lists this clone with a count of one. Its antigen is not identified. General study findings and limits: For baseline CD8+ expansion, any link to response stays uncertain with one nonresponder. Tofacitinib significantly decreased scalp clonality and expanded CD8+ clones among top 100. Tofacitinib did not eliminate many expanded lesional clones from scalp or blood.

This sample comprised CD4+ T cells sorted from blood, obtained at week 4, from a patient treated with tofacitinib. The sequence derives from a human donor with alopecia areata. This chain joins TRBV29-1 and TRBJ1-1, with D possibly matching TRBD1 (5 bases). The DNA for the CDR3 is TGCAGCGTTGGGTTTCGGGAATCAGGGACTGAAGCTTTCTTT. This translates into CSVGFRESGTEAFF. Full variable domain (remainder filled in from reference TRBV29-1 and TRBJ1-1): SAVISQKPSRDICQRGTSLTIQCQVDSQVTMMFWYRQQPGQSLTLIATANQGSEATYESGFVIDKFPISRPNLTFSTLTVSNMSPEDSSIYLCSVGFRESGTEAFFGQGTRLTVV.